This entry lists 8 T cell receptor beta chains sequenced from one sample in a study of PD-1 blockade in classical Hodgkin lymphoma. As to time point: cycle 4 day 1 (C4D1), after more than five weeks of nivolumab. Every one of the patients relapsed after autologous stem cell transplantation (brentuximab vedotin exposure was variable). CD4+ T cells were purified from thawed PBMCs by magnetic negative selection. Assay used: immunoSEQ multiplex PCR; TCRdb lists only in-frame clones, some missing. This repertoire shows roughly 29,000 clones, around 85% found once; its top ten account for around 2.3%. The sequences come from CD4+ T cells from blood, collected before the fourth cycle of nivolumab. These TCRs come from a human donor with classical Hodgkin lymphoma.

This clone was detected once. The chain uses TRBV6-1 and TRBJ1-4; D possibly corresponds to TRBD1 (5 bases). The CDR3 covers 17 residues. Trimming pared 0 bases from V and 8 bases from J, leaving 19 bases between. CDR1 MNHNS and CDR2 SASEGT come from the germline V gene. The CDR3 bases are TGTGCCAGCAGTGAAGCGCTTCGGTCCGTTCGGGGGGAAAAACTGTTTTTT. Protein sequence: CASSEALRSVRGEKLFF.

The chain recombines TRBV7-2 with TRBJ1-1, with 7 bases that match TRBD1. Trimming removed 5 bases from V and 4 bases from J; junction bases left unmatched: 13. CDR1 and CDR2 from the germline V gene are SGHTA and FQGNSA. The CDR3 contains 16 residues. CDR3 loop: CASSKWGTDWGTEAFF. For the CDR3, the DNA is TGTGCCAGCAGCAAGTGGGGGACAGACTGGGGCACTGAAGCTTTCTTT. Based on the CDR3 plus reference TRBV7-2 and TRBJ1-1, the full variable domain is GAGVSQSPSNKVTEKGKDVELRCDPISGHTALYWYRQSLGQGLEFLIYFQGNSAPDKSGLPSDRFSAERTGGSVSTLTIQRTQQEDSAVYLCASSKWGTDWGTEAFFGQGTRLTVV.

J is TRBJ2-7 and V is TRBV6-5; no clear D. V was shortened by 5 bases and J by 0 bases, with 5 bases between the two germline ends. CDR3 length equals 12 residues. Germline loops: CDR1 MNHEY, CDR2 SVGAGI. CDR3 sequence reads: CASSRSSYEQYF. In nucleotides, the CDR3 is TGTGCCAGCAGTCGGAGCTCCTACGAGCAGTACTTC.

The chain is built from TRBV6-5 and TRBJ1-2, with D possibly matching TRBD1 (6 bases). This CDR3 contains 16 residues. V was trimmed by 4 bases and J by 8 bases, leaving 23 bases between them. The V gene's germline CDR1 is MNHEY and CDR2 SVGAGI. CDR3 sequence (DNA): TGTGCCAGCAGTTCATACCCGACCAGGACAGTTGGGGGCTACACCTTC. Its translation: CASSSYPTRTVGGYTF.

The chain couples TRBV27 to TRBJ2-1, with 7 positions matching TRBD1. V lost 6 bases and J lost 7; bases outside the gene matches: 21. The length of the CDR3 is 18 residues. CDR1 is MNHEY, CDR2 SMNVEV, per germline (reference sequence). This CDR3 is CASRTMPGQITSVNEQFF. The CDR3, as DNA: TGTGCCAGCAGGACGATGCCGGGACAGATAACGTCGGTGAATGAGCAGTTCTTC.

This chain links TRBV5-1 with TRBJ2-7; TRBD2 aligns across 7 bases. In germline, CDR1 is SGHRS, CDR2 YFSETQ. This CDR3 has 13 residues. With V trimmed by 0 bases and J by 4 bases, 1 base remained unmatched. The CDR3 spells CASSLGREYEQYF. The CDR3 DNA reads as TGCGCCAGCAGCTTGGGGCGGGAGTACGAGCAGTACTTC.

CDR3 bases: TGTGCCAGCAGCGTCCAACAACAGGTCTATGGCTACACCTTC. This gives the protein CASSVQQQVYGYTF. The gene calls are TRBV5-6 and TRBJ1-2; perhaps TRBD1 as D (5 bases). Germline-derived CDR1 and CDR2 are SGHDT and YYEEEE. Trimming stripped 4 bases from V and 4 bases from J, with 14 bases between. The CDR3 is 14 residues long.

The chain has TRBV6-1 and TRBJ2-7; perhaps TRBD1 as D (5 bases). V was cut by 1 base and J by 7 bases, with 26 bases left in between. Germline lookup yields CDR1 MNHNS and CDR2 SASEGT. The CDR3 spans 18 residues. The CDR3 protein is CASSEVRKDSLRPGEQYF. CDR3 coding DNA: TGTGCCAGCAGTGAAGTGAGGAAAGACAGTCTCCGACCCGGGGAGCAGTACTTC.